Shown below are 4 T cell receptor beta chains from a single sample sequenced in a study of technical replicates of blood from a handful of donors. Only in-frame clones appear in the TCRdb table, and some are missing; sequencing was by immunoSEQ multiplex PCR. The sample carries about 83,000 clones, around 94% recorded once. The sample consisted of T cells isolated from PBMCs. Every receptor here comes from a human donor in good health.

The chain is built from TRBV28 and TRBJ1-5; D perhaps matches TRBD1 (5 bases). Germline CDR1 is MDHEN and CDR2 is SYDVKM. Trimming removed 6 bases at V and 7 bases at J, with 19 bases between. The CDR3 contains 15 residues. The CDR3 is CASSYWNNKGQPQHF. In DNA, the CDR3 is TGTGCCAGCAGCTATTGGAACAACAAGGGGCAGCCCCAGCATTTT. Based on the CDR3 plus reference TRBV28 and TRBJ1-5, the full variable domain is DVKVTQSSRYLVKRTGEKVFLECVQDMDHENMFWYRQDPGLGLRLIYFSYDVKMKEKGDIPEGYSVSREKKERFSLILESASTNQTSMYLCASSYWNNKGQPQHFGDGTRLSIL.

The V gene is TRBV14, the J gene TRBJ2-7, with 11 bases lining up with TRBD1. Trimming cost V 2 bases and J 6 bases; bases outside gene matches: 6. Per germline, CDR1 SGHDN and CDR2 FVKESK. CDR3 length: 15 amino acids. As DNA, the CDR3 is TGTGCCAGCAGCCAAAAGGAGGACAGGGGGCTCGAGCAGTACTTC. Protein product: CASSQKEDRGLEQYF.

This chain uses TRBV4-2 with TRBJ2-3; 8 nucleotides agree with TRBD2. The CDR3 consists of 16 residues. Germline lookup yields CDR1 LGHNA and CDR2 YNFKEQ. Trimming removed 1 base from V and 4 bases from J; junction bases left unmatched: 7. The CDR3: CASSQVSGGGADTQYF. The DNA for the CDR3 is TGTGCCAGCAGCCAAGTCAGCGGGGGTGGGGCAGATACGCAGTATTTT.

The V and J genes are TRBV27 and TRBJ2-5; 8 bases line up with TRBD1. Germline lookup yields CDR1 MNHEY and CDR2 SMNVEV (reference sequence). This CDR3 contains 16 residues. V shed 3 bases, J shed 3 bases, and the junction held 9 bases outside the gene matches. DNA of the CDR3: TGTGCCAGCAGTTTCTACAGGGGGTTAGGAGAAGAGACCCAGTACTTC. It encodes CASSFYRGLGEETQYF.